This is a list of T cell receptor beta chains from one sample in a study. A single record per CDR3 protein comes from TCRdb applying MiXCR to the RT-PCR reads. This sample has hundreds of thousands of distinct CDR3 sequences, with around 14% found just once. Material: memory CD4+ T cells from blood. The source of these receptors is a female donor in good health, serving as a healthy control. Each CDR3 is given with its conserved first and last residue. The D gene is left open where the match is weak. Expanded clones get a size class; other rows say once, few or many, or leave the size out.

TRBV6-5	many	TRBJ2-3	TRBD2	CASRSTSGSTDTQYF	TGTGCCAGCAGGTCGACTAGCGGCTCCACAGATACGCAGTATTTT
TRBV18	many	TRBJ2-2	.	CASSPTSRGTGELFF	TGTGCCAGCTCACCGACGTCCCGTGGGACCGGGGAGCTGTTTTTT
TRBV7-2	many	TRBJ1-5	.	CASSPVRNQPQHF	TGTGCCAGCAGCCCGGTCAGGAATCAGCCCCAGCATTTT
TRBV5-4	few	TRBJ1-4	.	CASGPGGQDEKLFF	TGTGCCAGCGGGCCCGGGGGGCAGGACGAAAAACTGTTTTTT
TRBV20-1	.	TRBJ2-1	.	CSASFRGSYNEQFF	TGCAGTGCTAGTTTCAGGGGTTCCTACAATGAGCAGTTCTTC
TRBV5-6	many	TRBJ2-7	.	CASSMGPYEQYF	TGTGCCAGCAGTATGGGGCCCTACGAGCAGTACTTC
TRBV20-1	few	TRBJ2-1	.	CSARKGQEPSGEQFF	TGCAGTGCTAGAAAGGGGCAGGAGCCCAGCGGGGAGCAGTTCTTC
TRBV6-5	many	TRBJ2-7	.	CASSLSGPAYEQYF	TGTGCCAGCAGTTTAAGCGGGCCAGCCTACGAGCAGTACTTC
TRBV5-1	.	TRBJ2-3	TRBD2	CASSDGLGWDTQYF	TGCGCCAGCAGCGATGGACTAGGGTGGGATACGCAGTATTTT
TRBV5-5	few	TRBJ2-2	.	CASSWVRGNTGELFF	TGTGCCAGCAGCTGGGTGAGGGGGAACACCGGGGAGCTGTTTTTT
TRBV6-2/TRBV6-3	.	TRBJ1-2	TRBD1	CASSWPGQTSYGYTF	TGTGCCAGCAGTTGGCCGGGACAGACATCTTATGGCTACACCTTC
TRBV9	.	TRBJ2-1	.	CASSVGGEVGEQFF	TGTGCCAGCAGCGTAGGCGGTGAGGTCGGTGAGCAGTTCTTC
TRBV12-3/TRBV12-4	.	TRBJ1-1	TRBD1	CASSREGADTEAFF	TGTGCCAGCAGTCGAGAGGGGGCCGACACTGAAGCTTTCTTT
TRBV29-1	many	TRBJ2-1	TRBD2	CSVELADKQFF	TGCAGCGTTGAACTAGCGGATAAGCAGTTCTTC
TRBV7-9	few	TRBJ1-4	.	CASSFSGDEKLFF	TGTGCCAGCAGCTTCTCCGGAGACGAAAAACTGTTTTTT
TRBV5-1	many	TRBJ2-5	TRBD1	CASSFDQGAGETQYF	TGCGCCAGCAGCTTTGATCAGGGGGCCGGGGAGACCCAGTACTTC
TRBV10-3	many	TRBJ2-5	TRBD2	CAISDDWGGRQETQYF	TGTGCCATCAGTGATGACTGGGGGGGACGCCAAGAGACCCAGTACTTC
TRBV5-6	once	TRBJ2-6	.	CASRWGLDSGANVLTF	TGTGCCAGCAGGTGGGGATTGGACTCTGGGGCCAACGTCCTGACTTTC
TRBV5-1	few	TRBJ1-4	TRBD1	CASSKDRTATNEKLFF	TGCGCCAGCAGCAAGGACAGGACTGCAACTAATGAAAAACTGTTTTTT
TRBV6-5	many	TRBJ2-1	TRBD2	CASSPGLAGGLVNEQFF	TGTGCCAGCAGCCCTGGACTAGCGGGAGGTCTGGTGAATGAGCAGTTCTTC
TRBV6-2/TRBV6-3	.	TRBJ2-5	.	CASSRAEQETQYF	TGTGCCAGCAGCAGAGCGGAACAAGAGACCCAGTACTTC
TRBV6-4	many	TRBJ2-3	TRBD1	CASSLTGGTDTQYF	TGTGCCAGCAGCTTAACAGGGGGCACAGATACGCAGTATTTT
TRBV5-1	.	TRBJ2-3	.	CASSLPGTRPPSTDTQYF	TGCGCCAGCAGCTTGCCCGGGACAAGGCCTCCTAGCACAGATACGCAGTATTTT
TRBV7-9	.	TRBJ1-1	.	CASSLEWAEAFF	TGTGCCAGCAGCTTAGAATGGGCTGAAGCTTTCTTT
TRBV7-4	.	TRBJ1-2	.	CASTRSGGGHNYGYTF	TGTGCCAGCACCCGTTCCGGGGGGGGTCATAACTATGGCTACACCTTC
TRBV6-5	many	TRBJ2-7	.	CASSYSVAAPYEQYF	TGTGCCAGCAGTTACTCCGTTGCGGCCCCCTACGAGCAGTACTTC
TRBV29-1	many	TRBJ1-4	TRBD1	CSARTGTGGANEKLFF	TGCAGCGCCCGAACCGGGACAGGGGGCGCTAATGAAAAACTGTTTTTT
TRBV29-1	many	TRBJ2-1	.	CSVGGRGRYNEQFF	TGCAGCGTTGGGGGTCGGGGGAGATACAATGAGCAGTTCTTC
TRBV6-5	many	TRBJ2-1	.	CASRRADSYNEQFF	TGTGCCAGCAGGAGGGCGGACTCCTACAATGAGCAGTTCTTC
TRBV4-1	.	TRBJ1-2	.	CASSQDGGESEGYTF	TGCGCCAGCAGCCAAGATGGGGGAGAATCAGAGGGCTACACCTTC
TRBV10-2	few	TRBJ2-5	.	CASSEQGQTQYF	TGCGCCAGCAGTGAGCAGGGGCAGACCCAGTACTTC
TRBV5-1	few	TRBJ2-3	TRBD2	CASSFTGTSGTDTQYF	TGCGCCAGCAGCTTCACCGGGACTAGCGGCACAGATACGCAGTATTTT
TRBV6-2/TRBV6-3	few	TRBJ2-2	TRBD2	CASQRGDTGELFF	TGTGCCAGCCAGCGGGGGGACACCGGGGAGCTGTTTTTT
TRBV6-6	.	TRBJ2-7	.	CASSYPFSSSYEQYF	TGTGCCAGCAGTTACCCCTTCTCCTCTTCCTACGAGCAGTACTTC
TRBV6-1	few	TRBJ2-2	.	CASLSGTRRNTGELFF	TGTGCCAGTCTGTCCGGGACGCGCCGAAACACCGGGGAGCTGTTTTTT
TRBV12-3/TRBV12-4	many	TRBJ2-5	TRBD2	CASSSGLVMETQYF	TGTGCCAGCAGCTCGGGACTAGTGATGGAGACCCAGTACTTC
TRBV4-3	.	TRBJ2-7	.	CASSQELTRGVRLEDEQYF	TGCGCCAGCAGCCAAGAATTGACCCGCGGTGTGAGACTAGAGGACGAGCAGTACTTC
TRBV7-9	few	TRBJ1-2	.	CASSPRLGRGYGGYTF	TGTGCCAGCAGCCCTCGCTTGGGGCGGGGATACGGAGGCTACACCTTC
TRBV18	few	TRBJ1-4	.	CASSPRRGEKLFF	TGTGCCAGCTCACCACGCCGAGGGGAAAAACTGTTTTTT
TRBV3-1	few	TRBJ2-2	.	CASSQESSNTGELFF	TGTGCCAGCAGCCAAGAGAGTAGTAACACCGGGGAGCTGTTTTTT
TRBV5-1	.	TRBJ2-4	.	CASSGEDRPDIQYF	TGCGCCAGCAGCGGAGAGGATCGCCCGGACATTCAGTACTTC